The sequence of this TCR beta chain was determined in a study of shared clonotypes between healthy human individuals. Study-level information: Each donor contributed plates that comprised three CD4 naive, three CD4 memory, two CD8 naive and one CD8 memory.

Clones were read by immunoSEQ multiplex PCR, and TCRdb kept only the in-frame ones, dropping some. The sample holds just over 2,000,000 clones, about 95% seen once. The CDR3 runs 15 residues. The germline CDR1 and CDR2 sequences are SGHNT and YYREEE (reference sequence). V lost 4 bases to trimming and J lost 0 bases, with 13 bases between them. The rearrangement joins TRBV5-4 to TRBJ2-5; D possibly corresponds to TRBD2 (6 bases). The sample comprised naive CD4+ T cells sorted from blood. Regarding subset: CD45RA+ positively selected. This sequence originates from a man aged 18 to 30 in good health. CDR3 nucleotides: TGTGCCAGCAGCCCGTGGTCTAGCGACCAAGAGACCCAGTACTTC. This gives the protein CASSPWSSDQETQYF.